This T cell receptor beta chain was observed in a study of shared clonotypes between healthy human individuals. Study-wide results and limits: Clonotypes shared by all four donors outscored non-shared clonotypes in generation probability.

This CDR3 is built from 14 residues. Trimming took 3 bases from V and 15 from J; bases not matched to a gene: 8. Germline loops: CDR1 MDHEN, CDR2 SYDVKM. Sequencing used immunoSEQ multiplex PCR; TCRdb keeps in-frame clones, though not all of them. This sample has 2 million to 2.5 million clones, with 92% found just once. As regards this clone: Its antigen is unidentified.

All of the donors resided in Nashville, Tennessee, and each was a Caucasian adult. The sequenced sample consisted of naive CD4+ T cells from PBMCs. This sample's subset: CD45RA+ positively selected. V is TRBV28 and J is TRBJ2-4; 13 positions match TRBD2. The receptor was isolated from a man aged 18 to 30 in good health. Some clones in this sample may be carry-over from other donors' samples. CDR3 DNA sequence: TGTGCCAGCAGTTTCGGGGGGACTAGCGGGGATCGGTACTTC. Its translation is CASSFGGTSGDRYF. Full variable domain (remainder filled in from reference TRBV28 and TRBJ2-4): DVKVTQSSRYLVKRTGEKVFLECVQDMDHENMFWYRQDPGLGLRLIYFSYDVKMKEKGDIPEGYSVSREKKERFSLILESASTNQTSMYLCASSFGGTSGDRYFGAGTRLSVL.